Listed below are T cell receptor beta chains from one sample, sequenced in a study of OX40 agonist ivuxolimab in advanced cancers. Libraries were prepared by immunoSEQ multiplex PCR; TCRdb keeps only in-frame clonotypes and omits some of them. The sample includes 65,000 to 95,000 clones, more than 70% seen only once; the top ten take more than 8%. Sequencing was performed on CD4+ or CD8+ T cells sorted from blood, taken in a trial of the OX40 agonist ivuxolimab. Source of these receptors: an adult with an advanced solid tumor such as melanoma, head and neck, liver or kidney cancer. CDR3s include the opening cysteine and the closing phenylalanine or tryptophan. Fields, in order: V gene, J gene, D gene, CDR3 protein. The D gene is left open where the match is weak.

TRBV19	TRBJ1-5	TRBD1	CASSAIAGGGGQPQHF
TRBV6-5	TRBJ2-7	.	CASSLGSAHEQYF
TRBV5-1	TRBJ1-3	.	CASSSGEGGNTIYF
TRBV28	TRBJ2-3	TRBD2	CASSSSGRYTDTQYF
TRBV29-1	TRBJ2-3	.	CSVDAPATDTQYF
TRBV2	TRBJ2-7	.	CASSERGGTAGYEQYF
TRBV6-5	TRBJ2-7	.	CASSYGTGETYEQYF
TRBV6-6	TRBJ2-1	.	CASSSRLLVIYNEQFF
TRBV5-1	TRBJ2-7	TRBD2	CASSVGTSDSYEQYF
TRBV15	TRBJ2-5	.	CATSRDKEWAQYF
TRBV15	TRBJ2-2	TRBD1	CATSRDPRQGSGELFF
TRBV18	TRBJ1-5	.	CASSVTVDSNQPQHF